One T cell receptor (beta chain) is described in this entry. Its target is unknown. Within the ViraFEST assay, antigen-specific CD4+ T cells underwent expansion with viral peptide pools prior to sequencing. Upon completion of about ten days in culture, CD4+ T cells were isolated. Each vaccine recipient was nucleocapsid antibody negative and had no prior SARS-CoV-2 infection. The sample is drawn from a study of vaccination effects on CD4 cells after COVID-19. CDR3 length equals 14 residues. Germline V gene data show CDR1 as SGHTA and CDR2 as FQGNSA. Unmatched junction bases numbered 3, after V lost 2 bases and J lost 2 bases. The method was immunoSEQ multiplex PCR; TCRdb's version includes in-frame clones alone and lacks a portion of them. This table has 25,000 to 30,000 clones, 75% to 85% appearing once.

The receptor's source is a human donor who received a COVID-19 vaccine. This specimen consisted of CD4+ T cells from PBMCs cultured with SARS-CoV-2 spike peptides, obtained before COVID-19 vaccination. The chain has TRBV7-2 and TRBJ2-7; TRBD1 matches at 7 bases. CDR3 DNA: TGTGCCAGCAGCTTAAGGCAGGGGGCCTACGAGCAGTACTTC. This translates into CASSLRQGAYEQYF.